The 8 T cell receptor beta chains presented below share a single source sample, sequenced in a study of T cell repertoires in cytomegalovirus infection. TCRdb reprocessed the reads with MiXCR, giving one entry per CDR3 protein. Here the sample spans about 51,000 distinct CDR3 sequences, about 18% being singletons. For these TCRs, the target antigens are not known. The sample in question was CD8+ T cells from cultured PBMCs, obtained from culture after CMV antigen stimulation. These TCRs come from a human donor in good health (CMV status not recorded). Some clones in this sample may be carry-over from other donors' samples.

The rearrangement links TRBV7-2 to TRBJ2-7, with 13 bases aligning to TRBD2. Germline CDR1 and CDR2: SGHTA and FQGNSA. There are 16 residues in the CDR3. V was clipped by 5 bases and J by 3 bases; unmatched bases: 7. The CDR3 DNA sequence: TGTGCCAGCAGCATTTGGACTAGCGGGGGTTACTACGAGCAGTACTTC. Its translation is CASSIWTSGGYYEQYF.

This clonotype has only a few counts. CDR3 residues: CASSLSEGLAVEETQYF. CDR3 DNA sequence: TGTGCCAGCAGCTTATCGGAGGGACTAGCGGTAGAAGAGACCCAGTACTTC. The rearrangement joins TRBV7-8 to TRBJ2-5; 11 bases are shared with TRBD2. V lost 2 bases and J lost 3; bases outside the gene matches: 8. The germline V gene encodes CDR1 SGHVS and CDR2 FQNEAQ. The CDR3 runs 17 residues.

This chain uses TRBV6-2 or TRBV6-3 with TRBJ2-3; D gene uncertain. The CDR3 consists of 12 residues. Germline CDR1 reads MNHEY; CDR2 reads SVGEGT. V was shortened by 2 bases and J by 4 bases, with 4 bases between the two germline ends. CDR3 loop: CASSYRADTQYF. As DNA, the CDR3 is TGTGCCAGCAGTTACCGAGCAGATACGCAGTATTTT.

The gene calls are TRBV6-5 and TRBJ2-1; 7 nucleotides align to TRBD1. Germline V gives CDR1 MNHEY, CDR2 SVGAGI. After removal of 6 bases from V and 2 bases from J, the junction contained 4 bases not matched to a gene. The CDR3 runs to 14 residues. CDR3 coding DNA: TGTGCCAGCAGCCCGACAGGGCCCTACAATGAGCAGTTCTTC. As protein: CASSPTGPYNEQFF.

The sample holds a few counts of this clonotype. The CDR3 DNA reads TGTGCCAGCAGCTTGGCCGGGGGGTTCAATCAGCCCCAGCATTTT. Its translation: CASSLAGGFNQPQHF. The J gene is TRBJ1-5, the V gene TRBV5-4, with D possibly TRBD1 on 5 matching bases. The CDR3 covers 15 residues. The V gene's germline CDR1 is SGHNT and CDR2 YYREEE (reference sequence). Deletions cut 0 bases from V and 3 bases from J, with 10 bases between.

This clonotype was seen repeatedly, ten times or more. The DNA for the CDR3 is TGTGCCAGCAGCCAAGTCCAGGGGGGAGGAGAGACCCAGTACTTC. Encoded protein: CASSQVQGGGETQYF. The chain joins TRBV3-1 to TRBJ2-5; weak D call: TRBD1 (7 bases). The germline V gene has CDR1 LGHDT and CDR2 YNNKEL (reference sequence). The CDR3 spans 15 residues. V lost 1 base to trimming and J lost 4 bases, with 13 bases between them.

This chain joins TRBV11-1 and TRBJ2-7, with 12 positions matching TRBD2. This CDR3 is built from 15 residues. The germline V gene encodes CDR1 SGHAT and CDR2 FQDESV (reference sequence). The J segment lost 6 bases and the V segment lost 2 bases, leaving 5 bases of the junction unmatched. The CDR3 DNA reads TGTGCCAGCAGCTTACGGCTAGCGGGGGGGACCGAGCAGTACTTC. The encoded protein is CASSLRLAGGTEQYF.

This chain joins TRBV19 and TRBJ2-5; 8 bases are shared with TRBD1. V lost 5 bases and J lost 5; bases outside the gene matches: 4. CDR1 LNHDA and CDR2 SQIVND come from the germline V gene (reference sequence). The CDR3 runs 13 residues. The CDR3 region has the DNA TGTGCCAGTAGTTTCCGGGACAGGGAGACCCAGTACTTC. This gives the protein CASSFRDRETQYF.